The 24 T cell receptor beta chains below all came from one sample that was sequenced in a study of OX40 agonist ivuxolimab in advanced cancers. Sequenced by immunoSEQ multiplex PCR; TCRdb stores in-frame clones only, minus some. The data contain about 50,000 clones, roughly 90% of them singletons. Sequences were derived from CD4+ or CD8+ T cells sorted from blood, sampled in a trial of the OX40 agonist ivuxolimab. The receptors were sampled from an adult with an advanced solid tumor such as melanoma, head and neck, liver or kidney cancer.

The chain uses TRBV9 and TRBJ2-1; TRBD1 matches 7 bases. This CDR3 region has 14 residues. The J segment lost 7 bases and the V segment lost 2 bases, leaving 6 bases of the junction unmatched. The germline gives CDR1 SGDLS, CDR2 YYNGEE. CDR3 coding DNA: TGTGCCAGCAGCGTCGACAGGGTTAGAAATGAGCAGTTCTTC. This codes for CASSVDRVRNEQFF. The full variable domain, rest sourced from reference TRBV9 and TRBJ2-1, is DSGVTQTPKHLITATGQRVTLRCSPRSGDLSVYWYQQSLDQGLQFLIQYYNGEERAKGNILERFSAQQFPDLHSELNLSSLELGDSALYFCASSVDRVRNEQFFGPGTRLTVL.

The genes are TRBV13 and TRBJ1-2, with D perhaps TRBD1 (5 bases). The CDR3 length is 18 residues. Germline values: CDR1 PRHDT, CDR2 FYEKMQ (reference sequence). The V end lost 1 base, the J end lost 2 bases, and 20 bases lay between the germline ends. The CDR3: CASSLDSTYAGTNYGYTF. In nucleotides, the CDR3 is TGTGCCAGCAGCTTAGACTCGACCTATGCAGGGACCAACTATGGCTACACCTTC.

The gene calls are TRBV4-2 and TRBJ2-7; 7 bases fit TRBD1. Germline values: CDR1 LGHNA, CDR2 YNFKEQ. V dropped 6 bases and J dropped 2; count of bases not matched to a gene: 10. This CDR3 is 15 amino acids long. CDR3 amino acids: CASRVSNDRAYEQYF. CDR3 DNA: TGTGCCAGCAGGGTTTCGAACGACAGGGCCTACGAGCAGTACTTC.

This chain links TRBV14 with TRBJ1-3; maybe TRBD1 (5 bases). CDR1 SGHDN and CDR2 FVKESK come from the germline V gene. V lost 0 bases and J lost 4, with 13 bases in between. The CDR3 is 16 residues long. CDR3 bases: TGTGCCAGCAGCCAAGATCTTGGCAGGGCCGGAAACACCATATATTTT. Amino acids: CASSQDLGRAGNTIYF.

The chain is built from TRBV11-2 and TRBJ2-1; tentatively, D is TRBD1 (5 bases). From germline, CDR1 is SGHAT and CDR2 FQNNGV. With 0 bases removed from V and 9 bases from J, the gap between germline ends came to 15 bases. This CDR3 spans 15 amino acids. The CDR3 spells CASSLEVYNQGEQFF. CDR3 in DNA: TGTGCCAGCAGCTTAGAGGTCTATAACCAGGGTGAGCAGTTCTTC.

The rearrangement joins TRBV2 to TRBJ1-1, with D perhaps TRBD1 (6 bases). The CDR3 sequence is 13 residues long. Per the germline V gene, CDR1 is SNHLY and CDR2 is FYNNEI. V lost 4 bases and J lost 1, with 7 bases in between. The CDR3 loop reads CASSVQGNTEAFF. Written as DNA, the CDR3 is TGTGCCAGCAGTGTACAGGGGAACACTGAAGCTTTCTTT.

The V and J genes are TRBV7-9 and TRBJ1-4; D not resolved. This CDR3 region has 15 residues. Trimming stripped 5 bases from V and 4 bases from J, with 14 bases between. The V gene's germline CDR1 is SEHNR and CDR2 FQNEAQ (reference sequence). This chain's CDR3 is CASSHPDRFNEKLFF. CDR3 DNA sequence: TGTGCCAGCAGCCACCCGGACCGGTTTAATGAAAAACTGTTTTTT. Supplemented by reference TRBV7-9 and TRBJ1-4, the full variable domain reads DTGVSQNPRHKITKRGQNVTFRCDPISEHNRLYWYRQTLGQGPEFLTYFQNEAQLEKSRLLSDRFSAERPKGSFSTLEIQRTEQGDSAMYLCASSHPDRFNEKLFFGSGTQLSVL.

The chain carries TRBV23-1 and TRBJ2-1; D unclear. TRBV23-1 is labeled an ORF, and its function is uncertain. This CDR3 is built from 13 residues. V lost 3 bases and J 7 bases, leaving 10 bases between the germline ends. CDR3 protein: CASSHTRPNEQFF. CDR3 nucleotide sequence: TGCGCCAGCAGTCACACACGGCCTAATGAGCAGTTCTTC.

This chain connects TRBV19 to TRBJ2-2, with 7 bases that match TRBD1. V shed 1 base, J shed 4 bases, and the junction held 6 bases outside the gene matches. This CDR3 spans 16 amino acids. Germline V gene data show CDR1 as LNHDA and CDR2 as SQIVND (reference sequence). The CDR3 protein is CASSIVTGFRTGELFF. DNA of the CDR3: TGTGCCAGTAGTATAGTGACAGGGTTTCGCACCGGGGAGCTGTTTTTT. Variable domain in full (rest from reference TRBV19 and TRBJ2-2): DGGITQSPKYLFRKEGQNVTLSCEQNLNHDAMYWYRQDPGQGLRLIYYSQIVNDFQKGDIAEGYSVSREKKESFPLTVTSAQKNPTAFYLCASSIVTGFRTGELFFGEGSRLTVL.

This clone showed up just a few times. This chain uses TRBV10-3 with TRBJ2-7, with D perhaps matching TRBD1 or TRBD2 (7 bases each). Between the trimmed V and J ends, which lost 6 bases and 0 bases, there was a span of 21 bases. CDR1 and CDR2 from the germline V gene are ENHRY and SYGVKD. The CDR3 has 17 amino acids. DNA of the CDR3: TGTGCCATCAGCGGGGGGACAGCCCTTGGAGGCTCCTACGAGCAGTACTTC. Translated, it gives CAISGGTALGGSYEQYF.

In this sample, this clone turned up once. As DNA, the CDR3 is TGTGCCAGCAGTCCGCAGGTGGGGCTCTCTGGGGCCAACGTCCTGACTTTC. Translated: CASSPQVGLSGANVLTF. The chain joins TRBV28 to TRBJ2-6; a weak D match, TRBD1 (5 bases). V shed 5 bases and J shed 0 bases, with 14 bases lying between them. This CDR3 has 17 residues. In germline, CDR1 is MDHEN, CDR2 SYDVKM.

The chain combines TRBV20-1 with TRBJ2-5, with D hard to call. This CDR3 comprises 10 residues. The germline V and J ends were trimmed by 4 bases and 5 bases, with 5 bases remaining between them. Germline V CDR1 and CDR2: DFQATT, SNEGSKA (reference sequence). The CDR3, as DNA: TGCAGTGCTATACGGGAGACCCAGTACTTC. It yields the protein CSAIRETQYF.

The chain has TRBV5-1 and TRBJ1-1, with D maybe TRBD1 (6 bases). CDR1 is SGHRS, CDR2 YFSETQ, per germline. Trimming removed 1 base from V and 4 bases from J, with 11 bases in between. The CDR3 covers 14 residues. CDR3 bases: TGCGCCAGCAGCTTGAGTGCAGGGGCCACTGAAGCTTTCTTT. Protein product: CASSLSAGATEAFF.

This chain's CDR3 is CASSPRGGRTEAFF. The CDR3 coding sequence is TGTGCCAGCAGCCCCAGGGGGGGTCGCACTGAAGCTTTCTTT. The rearrangement uses TRBV9 and TRBJ1-1, with 7 bases aligning to TRBD1. CDR1 is SGDLS and CDR2 is YYNGEE in the germline V gene. After removal of 4 bases from V and 4 bases from J, the junction contained 7 bases not matched to a gene. This CDR3 region has 14 residues.

The chain's CDR3 is CASSTGTGVQPQHF. The CDR3 DNA follows: TGTGCCAGCAGTACCGGGACAGGGGTCCAGCCCCAGCATTTT. The V gene is TRBV28, the J gene TRBJ1-5; 10 bases match TRBD1. The CDR3 spans 14 residues. V gave up 5 bases and J gave up 7 bases; unmatched junction bases: 5. Germline-derived CDR1 and CDR2 are MDHEN and SYDVKM.

The chain links TRBV7-6 to TRBJ2-2; either TRBD1 or TRBD2 may fit D (6 bases each). Trimming took off 1 base at V and 4 bases at J, with 7 bases between the two ends. CDR3 length equals 14 residues. Germline V gene sequence: CDR1 SGHVS, CDR2 FNYEAQ. CDR3 residues: CASSLGGATGELFF. The CDR3 nucleotides read TGTGCCAGCAGCTTAGGGGGGGCCACCGGGGAGCTGTTTTTT.

V usage is TRBV29-1 and J usage is TRBJ2-3; D not certain. V shed 4 bases and J shed 15 bases, with 8 bases lying between them. The CDR3 spans 8 residues. Germline V CDR1 and CDR2: SQVTM, ANQGSEA. DNA for the CDR3: TGCAGCGTTGCGGGCGGTTATTTT. It is translated as CSVAGGYF.

This clone has only a few counts. The chain uses TRBV18 and TRBJ1-5; possibly TRBD1 for D (6 bases). Germline CDR1 reads KGHSH; CDR2 reads LQKENI. Between the trimmed V and J ends, which lost 5 bases and 6 bases, there was a span of 14 bases. The CDR3 contains 14 residues. This chain's CDR3 is CASSSWGRGQPQHF. The CDR3 nucleotides read TGTGCCAGCTCAAGCTGGGGGCGCGGTCAGCCCCAGCATTTT.

The chain is built from TRBV25-1 and TRBJ2-5, with TRBD1 matching 11 bases. The CDR3 runs 15 residues. CDR1 is MGHDK and CDR2 is SYGVNS in the germline V gene. The J segment lost 5 bases and the V segment lost 3 bases, leaving 5 bases of the junction unmatched. As DNA, the CDR3 is TGTGCCAGCAGTGATAGGACAGGGGGCCAGGAGACCCAGTACTTC. Translating it yields CASSDRTGGQETQYF. Full variable domain (rest looked up from reference TRBV25-1 and TRBJ2-5): EADIYQTPRYLVIGTGKKITLECSQTMGHDKMYWYQQDPGMELHLIHYSYGVNSTEKGDLSSESTVSRIRTEHFPLTLESARPSHTSQYLCASSDRTGGQETQYFGPGTRLLVL.

This sequence joins TRBV5-4 and TRBJ2-1; 7 nucleotides match TRBD1. Germline assignment: CDR1 SGHNT and CDR2 YYREEE (reference sequence). This CDR3 spans 17 amino acids. Trimming removed 4 bases from V and 2 bases from J; junction bases left unmatched: 12. The CDR3 sequence is CASSTVPGQSTYNEQFF. In DNA, the CDR3 is TGTGCCAGCAGCACAGTTCCGGGACAGAGTACCTACAATGAGCAGTTCTTC. The full variable domain, completed using reference TRBV5-4 and TRBJ2-1, is ETGVTQSPTHLIKTRGQQVTLRCSSQSGHNTVSWYQQALGQGPQFIFQYYREEENGRGNFPPRFSGLQFPNYSSELNVNALELDDSALYLCASSTVPGQSTYNEQFFGPGTRLTVL.

The chain links TRBV19 to TRBJ1-5; D remains ambiguous. Trimming took 10 bases from V and 0 from J, leaving 13 bases between them. CDR3 length: 14 amino acids. In germline, CDR1 is LNHDA, CDR2 SQIVND (reference sequence). The CDR3 coding sequence is TGTGCCACCCAAATAAAGTTTAGCAATCAGCCCCAGCATTTT. Translated: CATQIKFSNQPQHF.

The gene calls are TRBV6-6 and TRBJ1-2; no definite D call. V was clipped by 0 bases and J by 9 bases, with 14 bases between them. This CDR3 comprises 14 residues. In germline, CDR1 is MNHNY, CDR2 SVGAGI (reference sequence). The CDR3 sequence is CASSYSISRVRYTF. The CDR3 nucleotides read TGTGCCAGCAGTTACTCAATAAGTAGAGTGCGCTACACCTTC.

This chain links TRBV6-5 with TRBJ1-4; the D is unclear. V lost 4 bases and J 8 bases, leaving 14 bases between the germline ends. Germline CDR1 MNHEY, CDR2 SVGAGI. The CDR3 has 14 residues. CDR3 nucleotide sequence: TGTGCCAGCAGTTCCCAGGTGTTGTCGGAAAAACTGTTTTTT. Translating it yields CASSSQVLSEKLFF.

This chain uses TRBV7-8 with TRBJ1-4; the D gene is possibly TRBD1 (6 bases). The V and J ends lost 8 bases and 11 bases respectively, with 24 bases between them. Germline V lookup: CDR1 SGHVS, CDR2 FQNEAQ. The CDR3 contains 15 residues. The CDR3 DNA sequence: TGTGCCAGCTCCCTGGCCGGGACATCGGGAGGGAAACTGTTTTTT. Its translation is CASSLAGTSGGKLFF. The whole variable domain, filled in from reference TRBV7-8 and TRBJ1-4, reads GAGVSQSPRYKVAKRGQDVALRCDPISGHVSLFWYQQALGQGPEFLTYFQNEAQLDKSGLPSDRFFAERPEGSVSTLKIQRTQQEDSAVYLCASSLAGTSGGKLFFGSGTQLSVL.